The source of this TCR beta chain is a study of glioma-infiltrating T cells after dendritic cell vaccination. The protocol was immunoSEQ multiplex PCR, while the TCRdb copy is restricted to in-frame clones and leaves out a portion. The data show about 87,000 clones, 80% to 90% seen once. CDR1 is MGHRA, CDR2 YSYEKL, per germline. Trimming took off 6 bases at V and 13 bases at J, with 16 bases between the two ends. The length of the CDR3 is 13 residues. On this clone itself: The same CDR3 arises from other DNA sequences in this sample as well.

The sequencing here drew on blood, taken before dendritic cell vaccination. The receptor was isolated from a human donor with glioblastoma. This chain links TRBV4-1 with TRBJ1-6; D gene uncertain. CDR3 nucleotides: TGCGCCAGCAGTCTATGGGCGACCTCCCCCCTCCACTTT. It is translated as CASSLWATSPLHF.